Presented here are 18 T cell receptor beta chains from one specimen sequenced in a study of T cells in Graves' hyperthyroidism and ophthalmopathy. Researchers amplified the TCR beta CDR3 regions from RNA transcripts. HTBI primers were employed in a first-round RT-PCR of the TCR CDR3. One entry per CDR3 protein results from TCRdb running MiXCR on the multiplex PCR reads. The sample has 500,000 to 750,000 distinct CDR3 sequences, approximately 14% seen once; the top ten hold less than 9%. What was sequenced was blood. These TCRs come from a woman aged 18-35 years with Graves' ophthalmopathy.

V and J are TRBV7-2 and TRBJ1-1; the D gene is possibly TRBD1 (5 bases). Germline lookup yields CDR1 SGHTA and CDR2 FQGNSA. Trimming stripped 2 bases from V and 1 base from J, with 11 bases between. This CDR3 region has 15 residues. CDR3 amino acids: CASSLQGPWNTEAFF. Here the CDR3 DNA reads TGTGCCAGCAGCTTACAGGGTCCCTGGAACACTGAAGCTTTCTTT.

This clonotype was found many times. The chain links TRBV11-1 to TRBJ2-3, with D hard to call. The CDR3 loop spans 14 amino acids. From germline, CDR1 is SGHAT and CDR2 FQDESV (reference sequence). V was pared by 5 bases and J by 7 bases, with 16 bases between. CDR3 bases: TGTGCCAGCAGCCCGCGGTTTGGATCAAATACGCAGTATTTT. Residues: CASSPRFGSNTQYF.

This clonotype was seen repeatedly, ten times or more. The rearrangement uses TRBV29-1 and TRBJ1-2, with D hard to call. Germline CDR1 and CDR2: SQVTM and ANQGSEA. V was pared by 4 bases and J by 10 bases, with 16 bases between. This CDR3 spans 12 amino acids. For the CDR3, the DNA is TGCAGCGTTGTCGGCCGTGACCTTGACTACACCTTC. Amino acid sequence: CSVVGRDLDYTF.

There are many counts of this clonotype. The chain recombines TRBV7-9 with TRBJ1-2; 8 nucleotides line up with TRBD1. The CDR3 runs to 15 residues. With V trimmed by 3 bases and J by 4 bases, 7 bases remained unmatched. The V gene's germline CDR1 is SEHNR and CDR2 FQNEAQ (reference sequence). The CDR3 sequence: CASSLFNRGVYGYTF. In DNA form, the CDR3 reads TGTGCCAGCAGCTTGTTTAACAGGGGGGTCTATGGCTACACCTTC.

V gene TRBV4-1 combines with J gene TRBJ2-3; D tentatively reads TRBD1 or TRBD2 (5 bases each). The germline gives CDR1 MGHRA, CDR2 YSYEKL. Trimming stripped 4 bases from V and 0 bases from J, with 17 bases between. There are 17 residues in the CDR3. The CDR3 loop reads CASSPTPMGVSTDTQYF. In DNA, the CDR3 is TGCGCCAGCAGCCCTACCCCCATGGGGGTCAGCACAGATACGCAGTATTTT.

This clonotype occurred a few times. A much larger clonotype is one base distant, so this may be a read error. This CDR3 reads CASRVRGAGNQPQHF. The CDR3 region has the DNA TGTGCCAGCAGGGTAAGGGGTGCTGGCAATCAGCCCCAGCATTTT. The V gene is TRBV28, the J gene TRBJ1-5; possible D gene TRBD1, 5 bases. This CDR3 spans 15 amino acids. The germline CDR1 and CDR2 sequences are MDHEN and SYDVKM. Trimming removed 6 bases at V and 2 bases at J, with 14 bases between.

This clonotype has ten or more counts. The genes are TRBV28 and TRBJ2-5, with 12 nucleotides matching TRBD2. The V gene end was trimmed by 7 bases and the J gene end by 2 bases; junction bases not matched to a gene: 17. The length of the CDR3 is 19 residues. The germline V gene encodes CDR1 MDHEN and CDR2 SYDVKM. For the CDR3, the DNA is TGTGCCAGCAACCCTTCACAGGGGCCTGGACTAGCGGGACAAGAGACCCAGTACTTC. It is translated as CASNPSQGPGLAGQETQYF.

This clonotype was picked up many times. This sequence joins TRBV6-1 and TRBJ2-7, with a tentative D call TRBD1 (6 bases). Germline V CDR1 and CDR2: MNHNS, SASEGT. The CDR3 is made up of 15 amino acids. V was pared by 7 bases and J by 0 bases, with 16 bases between. The CDR3 here is CASTRGQAHSYEQYF. CDR3 in DNA: TGTGCCAGCACCAGGGGACAAGCCCACTCCTACGAGCAGTACTTC.

This clonotype was recorded many times. The V and J genes are TRBV6-1 and TRBJ1-1; no firm D call. In germline, CDR1 is MNHNS, CDR2 SASEGT. Deletions cut 1 base from V and 1 base from J, with 7 bases between. This CDR3 is 14 amino acids long. The CDR3 region is CASSEVRGNTEAFF. The CDR3 DNA reads TGTGCCAGCAGTGAAGTCCGAGGGAACACTGAAGCTTTCTTT.

This clonotype was observed a few times. The rearrangement joins TRBV7-8 to TRBJ2-7, with D perhaps matching TRBD1 (6 bases). V was cut by 4 bases and J by 3 bases, with 16 bases left in between. Germline CDR1 is SGHVS and CDR2 is FQNEAQ. This CDR3 is built from 15 residues. The CDR3 protein is CASSYTGTPSYEQYF. DNA of the CDR3: TGTGCCAGCAGCTACACCGGGACACCAAGCTACGAGCAGTACTTC.

The CDR3 DNA reads TGTGCCAGCAGTTACGGACAGGGGGACACTGAAGCTTTCTTT. Amino acid sequence: CASSYGQGDTEAFF. This sequence joins TRBV11-2 and TRBJ1-1, with 10 bases lining up with TRBD1. Looked up from germline, CDR1 is SGHAT and CDR2 is FQNNGV. This CDR3 is built from 14 residues. V dropped 6 bases and J dropped 3; count of bases not matched to a gene: 4.

CDR3 coding DNA: TGTGCCAGCAGCCAAGATCTTATGCGGGAGGGCCCCCCCGGGGAGCTGTTTTTT. Translating gives CASSQDLMREGPPGELFF. The chain employs TRBV14 and TRBJ2-2; TRBD2 aligns across 9 bases. Trimming at V came to 0 bases and at J to 6 bases, leaving 11 bases not matched to a gene. The CDR3 is 18 residues long. Germline V gene sequence: CDR1 SGHDN, CDR2 FVKESK.

This clonotype was seen more than once but under ten times. V usage is TRBV7-9 and J usage is TRBJ1-1; perhaps TRBD1 as D (6 bases). Germline V gene data show CDR1 as SEHNR and CDR2 as FQNEAQ (reference sequence). The CDR3 spans 15 residues. V was shortened by 0 bases and J by 6 bases, with 14 bases between the two germline ends. In nucleotides, the CDR3 is TGTGCCAGCAGCTTAGCTGGGCAGGGGAGCGCTGAAGCTTTCTTT. Translating it yields CASSLAGQGSAEAFF.

This clonotype was picked up a small number of times. A much larger clonotype is one base distant, so this may be a read error. The V and J genes are TRBV20-1 and TRBJ2-7; 11 positions agree with TRBD2. This CDR3 contains 15 residues. Germline V gene lookup returns CDR1 DFQATT and CDR2 SNEGSKA (reference sequence). V lost 3 bases, J lost 2 bases, and 6 bases stayed unmatched. The CDR3 spells CSARVGLAAPYEQYF. The CDR3 DNA follows: TGCAGTGCTAGGGTGGGACTAGCGGCACCCTACGAGCAGTACTTC.

Only a few counts were recorded for this clonotype. This rearrangement joins TRBV19 to TRBJ2-3, with 8 positions matching TRBD2. This CDR3 region has 16 residues. J lost 2 bases, V lost 3 bases, and 7 bases had no gene match. CDR1 is LNHDA, CDR2 SQIVND, per germline (reference sequence). As DNA, the CDR3 is TGTGCCAGTAGTATGAACGGACTAGCAGCCACAGATACGCAGTATTTT. Translation gives CASSMNGLAATDTQYF.

As concerns this clonotype: A much larger clone lies a single base off, so this may be a read error. The chain has TRBV6-1 and TRBJ2-7, with D possibly matching TRBD2 (6 bases). Germline CDR1 and CDR2: MNHNS and SASEGT. This CDR3 region has 13 residues. In nucleotides, the CDR3 is TGTGCCAGCAAGGCGGGGATGTCCTACGAGCAGTGCTTC. It yields the protein CASKAGMSYEQCF.

This clonotype was counted many times. J is TRBJ2-1 and V is TRBV28; 9 bases are a match to TRBD2. The CDR3 is 15 residues long. Germline CDR1 MDHEN, CDR2 SYDVKM. The V segment lost 9 bases and the J segment 7 bases; nucleotides outside the gene matches: 13. The CDR3 nucleotides read TGTGCCAGTTCAACTATAGCGGGAGTGGGAAATGAGCAGTTCTTC. It translates to CASSTIAGVGNEQFF.

The V call is TRBV2, the J call TRBJ2-7, with 12 nucleotides matching TRBD1. Unmatched junction bases numbered 9, after V lost 6 bases and J lost 6 bases. The CDR3 extends over 15 amino acids. The germline CDR1 and CDR2 sequences are SNHLY and FYNNEI. This CDR3 reads CASRNYGTGGSEQYF. The CDR3 bases are TGTGCCAGCAGGAACTACGGGACAGGGGGCTCCGAGCAGTACTTC.